The 13 T cell receptor beta chains presented below share a single source sample, sequenced in a study of T cell responses to AZD1222 COVID-19 vaccine. Profiling relied on immunoSEQ multiplex PCR, and the TCRdb table lists in-frame clones only, not all of them. The data contain around 120,000 clones, 80% to 95% of them seen just once; the ten biggest clones take up roughly 1%. The sample was peripheral blood, taken 28 days after the second AZD1222 dose. The receptors were gathered from an adult who received the AZD1222 COVID-19 vaccine.

The chain is built from TRBV21-1 and TRBJ2-1; the D segment call TRBD2 is taken from the table without a DNA check. TRBV21-1 is a pseudogene. The CDR3 has 16 amino acids. CDR3 residues: CASSKALCVSYNEQFF. CDR3 DNA: TGTGCCAGCAGCAAAGCGCTTTGCGTCTCCTACAATGAGCAGTTCTTC.

The rearrangement joins TRBV5-4 to TRBJ1-3; TRBD1 matches 10 bases. V shed 4 bases, J shed 4 bases, and the junction held 5 bases outside the gene matches. Germline CDR1 SGHNT, CDR2 YYREEE (reference sequence). The CDR3 runs to 15 residues. The DNA of the CDR3 is TGTGCCAGCAGCGTGGACAGGGGGACCGGAAACACCATATATTTT. The encoded protein is CASSVDRGTGNTIYF.

The chain is built from TRBV6-1 and TRBJ2-7, with D perhaps matching TRBD1 (5 bases). V lost 2 bases, J lost 5 bases, and 10 bases lay in between. The CDR3 totals 13 residues. CDR1 is MNHNS, CDR2 SASEGT, per germline. The CDR3 loop is CASSEQGQNEQYF. The DNA of the CDR3 is TGTGCCAGCAGTGAACAGGGTCAGAACGAGCAGTACTTC.

V usage is TRBV19 and J usage is TRBJ1-1, with D uncertain. Trimming cost V 6 bases and J 1 base, with 12 bases left between them. The CDR3 has 14 residues. CDR1 and CDR2 from the germline V gene are LNHDA and SQIVND (reference sequence). DNA for the CDR3: TGTGCCAGTAGCCGGCGGGAGGAGAACACTGAAGCTTTCTTT. It translates to CASSRREENTEAFF.

The chain links TRBV7-2 to TRBJ2-5; 9 bases fit TRBD2. Losses at the gene ends were 3 bases for V and 5 bases for J; bases not matched to a gene: 7. This CDR3 comprises 15 residues. The germline CDR1 and CDR2 sequences are SGHTA and FQGNSA. In DNA, the CDR3 is TGTGCCAGCAGCTTCGGCGGGGGGGCCGGGGAGACCCAGTACTTC. Its protein product is CASSFGGGAGETQYF.

The chain uses TRBV5-6 and TRBJ2-2; D may correspond to TRBD1 or TRBD2 (5 bases each). V was clipped by 0 bases and J by 6 bases, with 15 bases between them. CDR3 size: 16 residues. Germline loops: CDR1 SGHDT, CDR2 YYEEEE. CDR3: CASSLAGREMPGELFF. The CDR3 coding sequence is TGTGCCAGCAGCTTGGCAGGCAGGGAGATGCCCGGGGAGCTGTTTTTT. Drawing the rest from reference TRBV5-6 and TRBJ2-2, the complete variable domain is DAGVTQSPTHLIKTRGQQVTLRCSPKSGHDTVSWYQQALGQGPQFIFQYYEEEERQRGNFPDRFSGHQFPNYSSELNVNALLLGDSALYLCASSLAGREMPGELFFGEGSRLTVL.

Details on this clone: Other DNA variants within this sample encode the same CDR3. The J gene is TRBJ1-5, the V gene TRBV6-5; D call uncertain. Germline loops: CDR1 MNHEY, CDR2 SVGAGI. CDR3 length: 14 amino acids. The ends were cut back, 0 bases at V and 2 bases at J, with 5 bases in the middle. Here the CDR3 reads CASSYSGGNQPQHF. As DNA, the CDR3 is TGTGCCAGCAGTTACTCAGGTGGCAATCAGCCCCAGCATTTT.

The V and J genes are TRBV5-1 and TRBJ1-3; D is possibly TRBD1 (5 bases). Germline assignment: CDR1 SGHRS and CDR2 YFSETQ. The CDR3 covers 16 residues. The V and J ends lost 0 bases and 4 bases respectively, with 14 bases between them. This CDR3 reads CASSLEQAAGGNTIYF. The CDR3 bases are TGCGCCAGCAGCTTGGAACAGGCGGCGGGAGGAAACACCATATATTTT.

This chain links TRBV30 with TRBJ1-6; no reliable D call. Looked up from germline, CDR1 is GTSNPN and CDR2 is SVGIG (reference sequence). V was pared by 0 bases and J by 6 bases, with 9 bases between. The CDR3 loop spans 14 amino acids. The CDR3 region has the DNA TGTGCCTGGAGTGTCGGAGCCTTTAATTCACCCCTCCACTTT. Translated, it gives CAWSVGAFNSPLHF.

This clone was seen just once. The chain uses TRBV19 and TRBJ1-4, with a weak D call TRBD1 (5 bases). The CDR3 runs to 15 residues. Germline-derived CDR1 and CDR2 are LNHDA and SQIVND (reference sequence). The V end lost 1 base, the J end lost 5 bases, and 11 bases lay between the germline ends. For the CDR3, the DNA is TGTGCCAGTAGTATAGTGTGGGGCATCAATGAAAAACTGTTTTTT. The encoded protein is CASSIVWGINEKLFF.

The gene calls are TRBV7-2 and TRBJ1-2; 8 nucleotides agree with TRBD1. The CDR3 is 14 residues long. Germline CDR1 and CDR2: SGHTA and FQGNSA. V lost 0 bases to trimming and J lost 7 bases; unmatched junction nucleotides: 4. In nucleotides, the CDR3 is TGTGCCAGCAGCTTAGCTGCAGGGGGCGGTGGCTACACCTTC. Translation gives CASSLAAGGGGYTF.

This clone was recorded once. V is TRBV7-3 and J is TRBJ2-7; 14 bases align to TRBD2. The CDR3 spans 15 residues. V was clipped by 3 bases and J by 6 bases; unmatched bases: 4. Germline V gives CDR1 SGHTA, CDR2 FQGTGA. The DNA of the CDR3 is TGTGCCAGCAGCTTGGGACTAGCGGGAGTCGTCGAGCAGTACTTC. This codes for CASSLGLAGVVEQYF.

V and J are TRBV6-5 and TRBJ2-1; 13 bases match TRBD2. The CDR3 spans 16 residues. CDR1 and CDR2 from the germline V gene are MNHEY and SVGAGI. Losses at the gene ends were 3 bases for V and 6 bases for J; bases not matched to a gene: 5. The CDR3 spells CASSYTLAGGPNEQFF. CDR3 in DNA: TGTGCCAGCAGTTATACACTAGCGGGGGGGCCCAATGAGCAGTTCTTC.